Following are 30 T cell receptor beta chains from one sample sequenced in a study of T cell changes during pregnancy in multiple sclerosis. Libraries were prepared by immunoSEQ multiplex PCR; TCRdb keeps only in-frame clonotypes and omits some of them. This table holds under 65,000 clones, around 90% found once. The sample in question was CD4+ T cells from peripheral blood mononuclear cells, obtained after pregnancy. The receptors originated from a female donor in good health, enrolled as a control in a pregnancy study.

The genes are TRBV10-1 and TRBJ1-1; D is unresolved. Per the germline V gene, CDR1 is WNHNN and CDR2 is SYGVQD (reference sequence). The CDR3 spans 13 residues. V shed 8 bases and J shed 3 bases, with 13 bases lying between them. The CDR3 loop reads CASRTALDTEAFF. DNA for the CDR3: TGCGCCAGCCGAACAGCTTTGGACACTGAAGCTTTCTTT.

The chain is built from TRBV5-1 and TRBJ1-1; D is uncertain. The CDR3 is 13 residues long. Deletions cut 0 bases from V and 4 bases from J, with 7 bases between. CDR1 and CDR2 from the germline V gene are SGHRS and YFSETQ. CDR3 protein: CASSLDSGTEAFF. DNA for the CDR3: TGCGCCAGCAGCTTGGACTCGGGCACTGAAGCTTTCTTT.

This sequence joins TRBV18 and TRBJ1-1; no firm D call. The CDR3 is made up of 18 amino acids. Trimming cost V 3 bases and J 0 bases, with 20 bases left between them. The germline V gene encodes CDR1 KGHSH and CDR2 LQKENI. CDR3 sequence reads: CASSPFMWSGSMNTEAFF. The CDR3 DNA reads as TGTGCCAGCTCACCTTTTATGTGGTCGGGTAGCATGAACACTGAAGCTTTCTTT.

V and J are TRBV30 and TRBJ1-3, with 8 bases matching TRBD1. CDR3 size: 12 residues. Germline-derived CDR1 and CDR2 are GTSNPN and SVGIG (reference sequence). Trimming removed 5 bases from V and 9 bases from J; junction bases left unmatched: 6. The CDR3 DNA is TGTGCCTGGGGACAGGGCCAGGGCACCATATATTTT. Translation: CAWGQGQGTIYF.

The rearrangement links TRBV6-1 to TRBJ2-3, with D possibly matching TRBD2 (5 bases). Germline CDR1 reads MNHNS; CDR2 reads SASEGT. CDR3 length: 14 amino acids. Trimming cost V 2 bases and J 3 bases, with 9 bases left between them. CDR3 residues: CASSEYGETDTQYF. The CDR3 coding sequence is TGTGCCAGCAGTGAATACGGGGAGACAGATACGCAGTATTTT.

V is TRBV28 and J is TRBJ2-7; maybe TRBD1 (6 bases). Trimming removed 6 bases from V and 6 bases from J, with 18 bases in between. The V gene's germline CDR1 is MDHEN and CDR2 SYDVKM. The CDR3 contains 14 residues. In nucleotides, the CDR3 is TGTGCCAGCAGCTCACACACAGGGAAGCGCGAGCAGTACTTC. It translates to CASSSHTGKREQYF. Filled out from reference TRBV28 and TRBJ2-7, the complete variable domain reads DVKVTQSSRYLVKRTGEKVFLECVQDMDHENMFWYRQDPGLGLRLIYFSYDVKMKEKGDIPEGYSVSREKKERFSLILESASTNQTSMYLCASSSHTGKREQYFGPGTRLTVT.

The chain links TRBV2 to TRBJ1-1; D is uncertain. Germline V gene lookup returns CDR1 SNHLY and CDR2 FYNNEI. V gave up 4 bases and J gave up 2 bases, with 14 bases separating them. The CDR3 runs to 15 residues. The CDR3 sequence is CASSVFPTANTEAFF. DNA of the CDR3: TGTGCCAGCAGTGTTTTTCCAACAGCCAACACTGAAGCTTTCTTT.

This clone was recorded a few times. This chain connects TRBV19 to TRBJ1-5, with a possible D match to TRBD1 (6 bases). This CDR3 has 13 residues. Trimming shortened V by 8 bases and J by 0 bases, and 8 bases separated the two germline ends. The germline gives CDR1 LNHDA, CDR2 SQIVND (reference sequence). CDR3 DNA: TGTGCCAGTCAGGGGTATAGCAATCAGCCCCAGCATTTT. It translates to CASQGYSNQPQHF.

This clone was observed a single time. The V and J genes are TRBV7-9 and TRBJ2-1; 10 bases are shared with TRBD2. In germline, CDR1 is SEHNR, CDR2 FQNEAQ (reference sequence). This CDR3 has 15 amino acids. Trimming cost V 5 bases and J 2 bases; bases outside gene matches: 3. The CDR3, as DNA: TGTGCCAGCAGCCCTAGCGGGAGAGCCTACAATGAGCAGTTCTTC. Amino acid sequence: CASSPSGRAYNEQFF. The variable domain in full, completed from reference TRBV7-9 and TRBJ2-1, reads DTGVSQNPRHKITKRGQNVTFRCDPISEHNRLYWYRQTLGQGPEFLTYFQNEAQLEKSRLLSDRFSAERPKGSFSTLEIQRTEQGDSAMYLCASSPSGRAYNEQFFGPGTRLTVL.

The chain couples TRBV10-3 to TRBJ1-2, with 7 bases matching TRBD1. With V trimmed by 7 bases and J by 3 bases, 8 bases remained unmatched. Looked up from germline, CDR1 is ENHRY and CDR2 is SYGVKD. This CDR3 is built from 14 residues. Here the CDR3 DNA reads TGTGCCATCAAGAGACAGGGAACGGACTATGGCTACACCTTC. Translated: CAIKRQGTDYGYTF.

This chain uses TRBV7-2 with TRBJ2-1; 8 bases line up with TRBD2. V was clipped by 3 bases and J by 8 bases; unmatched bases: 6. There are 14 residues in the CDR3. Germline CDR1 reads SGHTA; CDR2 reads FQGNSA. In DNA form, the CDR3 reads TGTGCCAGCAGCTTTACAGCGGGGGCTGATGAGCAGTTCTTC. Protein product: CASSFTAGADEQFF.

The rearrangement joins TRBV10-2 to TRBJ1-1; 10 bases line up with TRBD1. V trimming: 2 bases; J trimming: 5 bases; junction bases outside the gene matches: 8. CDR3 length equals 16 residues. In germline, CDR1 is WSHSY, CDR2 SAAADI. The CDR3 sequence is CASSEIGTGVLTEAFF. The CDR3, as DNA: TGCGCCAGCAGTGAGATAGGGACAGGGGTTTTAACTGAAGCTTTCTTT.

The chain uses TRBV11-2 and TRBJ2-3; tentatively, D is TRBD1 (6 bases). The length of the CDR3 is 15 residues. Germline V lookup: CDR1 SGHAT, CDR2 FQNNGV. Trimming shortened V by 3 bases and J by 2 bases, and 12 bases separated the two germline ends. The CDR3 DNA sequence: TGTGCCAGCAGCTTGGGGGCGGAATACACAGATACGCAGTATTTT. It codes for CASSLGAEYTDTQYF.

This rearrangement joins TRBV18 to TRBJ1-1; no definite D call. V was trimmed by 0 bases and J by 6 bases, leaving 5 bases between them. This CDR3 has 12 amino acids. Looked up from germline, CDR1 is KGHSH and CDR2 is LQKENI. The CDR3 nucleotides are TGTGCCAGCTCACCACCGAGGGCTGAAGCTTTCTTT. Amino acid sequence: CASSPPRAEAFF.

V and J are TRBV7-9 and TRBJ2-5, with 10 bases that match TRBD2. The ends lost 5 bases at V and 3 bases at J; junction bases unmatched: 9. Looked up from germline, CDR1 is SEHNR and CDR2 is FQNEAQ (reference sequence). The CDR3 is 16 amino acids. CDR3 protein: CASSRGSGGVKETQYF. In DNA, the CDR3 is TGTGCCAGCAGCCGAGGGAGCGGGGGGGTCAAAGAGACCCAGTACTTC. Supplemented by reference TRBV7-9 and TRBJ2-5, the full variable domain reads DTGVSQNPRHKITKRGQNVTFRCDPISEHNRLYWYRQTLGQGPEFLTYFQNEAQLEKSRLLSDRFSAERPKGSFSTLEIQRTEQGDSAMYLCASSRGSGGVKETQYFGPGTRLLVL.

CDR3 sequence: CASSLSGHEQFF. The CDR3 DNA follows: TGCGCCAGCAGCTTGTCGGGTCATGAGCAGTTCTTC. The V gene is TRBV5-1, the J gene TRBJ2-1, with D unclear. This CDR3 has 12 amino acids. The germline V gene encodes CDR1 SGHRS and CDR2 YFSETQ. V lost 1 base, J lost 8 bases, and 7 bases lay in between.

The chain couples TRBV11-3 to TRBJ2-1; the match to TRBD2 covers 11 bases. Per the germline V gene, CDR1 is SGHNT and CDR2 is YENEEA. The CDR3 has 17 residues. After removal of 11 bases from V and 3 bases from J, the junction contained 15 bases not matched to a gene. This CDR3 reads CAPSVAGGDGYYNEQFF. Written as DNA, the CDR3 is TGTGCCCCCTCGGTAGCGGGAGGGGATGGGTACTACAATGAGCAGTTCTTC.

This rearrangement joins TRBV23-1 to TRBJ1-2; D not resolved. TRBV23-1 is filed as an ORF, its function uncertain. This CDR3 is built from 15 residues. Deletions cut 0 bases from V and 3 bases from J, with 11 bases between. The CDR3 sequence: CASSQSPQRDYGYTF. The CDR3, as DNA: TGCGCCAGCAGTCAATCGCCTCAGCGGGACTATGGCTACACCTTC.

The chain links TRBV28 to TRBJ2-5; weak D call: TRBD2 (6 bases). Germline CDR1 is MDHEN and CDR2 is SYDVKM. The CDR3 has 15 residues. Trimming pared 10 bases from V and 3 bases from J, leaving 21 bases between. The CDR3 here is CATRGVLRVEETQYF. In DNA form, the CDR3 reads TGTGCCACGCGCGGGGTGTTGAGGGTCGAAGAGACCCAGTACTTC.

The chain combines TRBV5-1 with TRBJ2-1; D not certain. The CDR3 has 14 amino acids. Germline V CDR1 and CDR2: SGHRS, YFSETQ. Trimming removed 8 bases at V and 4 bases at J, with 16 bases between. The CDR3 region has the DNA TGCGCCAGTTCGTCCCAGGTCCTATACAATGAGCAGTTCTTC. Translation: CASSSQVLYNEQFF. The whole variable domain, filled in from reference TRBV5-1 and TRBJ2-1, reads KAGVTQTPRYLIKTRGQQVTLSCSPISGHRSVSWYQQTPGQGLQFLFEYFSETQRNKGNFPGRFSGRQFSNSRSEMNVSTLELGDSALYLCASSSQVLYNEQFFGPGTRLTVL.

This clone was counted only a few times. V gene TRBV5-6 combines with J gene TRBJ2-2; the match to TRBD2 covers 8 bases. Germline assignment: CDR1 SGHDT and CDR2 YYEEEE. The CDR3 extends over 16 amino acids. Losses at the gene ends were 2 bases for V and 0 bases for J; bases not matched to a gene: 3. CDR3 in DNA: TGTGCCAGCAGCTTTACTAGCGGATCGAACACCGGGGAGCTGTTTTTT. Its protein product is CASSFTSGSNTGELFF.

The chain links TRBV19 to TRBJ2-1; D may be TRBD2 (7 bases). The germline gives CDR1 LNHDA, CDR2 SQIVND (reference sequence). The CDR3 runs to 14 residues. The V end was cut by 7 bases, the J end by 5 bases, with 15 bases between. CDR3 amino acids: CASKRGGEDNEQFF. CDR3 DNA sequence: TGTGCCAGTAAGAGGGGGGGTGAGGACAATGAGCAGTTCTTC.

The J gene is TRBJ1-5, the V gene TRBV5-1, with 12 bases lining up with TRBD1. From germline, CDR1 is SGHRS and CDR2 YFSETQ. The V gene end was trimmed by 4 bases and the J gene end by 2 bases; junction bases not matched to a gene: 4. The CDR3 is 16 amino acids. This CDR3 is CASSTGTGGGNQPQHF. The CDR3 DNA is TGCGCCAGCAGCACGGGGACAGGGGGCGGCAATCAGCCCCAGCATTTT.

J is TRBJ2-1 and V is TRBV28, with TRBD2 matching 8 bases. Germline CDR1 is MDHEN and CDR2 is SYDVKM. The CDR3 extends over 15 amino acids. Trimming took 6 bases from V and 3 from J; bases not matched to a gene: 7. Here the CDR3 DNA reads TGTGCCAGCAGGGGGACGGGGGGGCGCTACAATGAGCAGTTCTTC. As protein: CASRGTGGRYNEQFF. The complete variable domain, with remaining parts taken from reference TRBV28 and TRBJ2-1, reads DVKVTQSSRYLVKRTGEKVFLECVQDMDHENMFWYRQDPGLGLRLIYFSYDVKMKEKGDIPEGYSVSREKKERFSLILESASTNQTSMYLCASRGTGGRYNEQFFGPGTRLTVL.

V and J are TRBV5-1 and TRBJ2-7, with TRBD1 as a possible D gene (5 bases). CDR1 and CDR2 (germline): SGHRS, YFSETQ. The CDR3 covers 13 residues. Trimming left V 0 bases short and J 3 bases short, with 7 bases between. CDR3 loop: CASSLGTNYEQYF. CDR3 nucleotide sequence: TGCGCCAGCAGCTTGGGGACAAACTACGAGCAGTACTTC.

The gene calls are TRBV7-8 and TRBJ1-1; D is possibly TRBD1 (5 bases). The ends were cut back, 3 bases at V and 9 bases at J, with 17 bases in the middle. The CDR3 has 14 amino acids. Looked up from germline, CDR1 is SGHVS and CDR2 is FQNEAQ. The CDR3 protein is CASSLAPREVKAFF. As DNA, the CDR3 is TGTGCCAGCAGCTTGGCCCCCAGGGAGGTTAAAGCTTTCTTT.

To note about this clone: Within the sample, other DNA sequences also encode this same CDR3. The rearrangement links TRBV10-2 to TRBJ2-1; 8 bases fit TRBD1. Germline trimming cut 3 bases from V and 2 bases from J; bases unmatched to any gene: 3. Germline assignment: CDR1 WSHSY and CDR2 SAAADI. This CDR3 comprises 15 residues. CDR3 nucleotide sequence: TGCGCCAGCAGTGATGGACAGGGAACCTACAATGAGCAGTTCTTC. Protein sequence: CASSDGQGTYNEQFF.

This chain connects TRBV5-1 to TRBJ1-5; D gene uncertain. The CDR3 covers 15 residues. Germline values: CDR1 SGHRS, CDR2 YFSETQ. Trimming stripped 0 bases from V and 6 bases from J, with 13 bases between. CDR3 in DNA: TGCGCCAGCAGCTTGGGCGGGGTTGAGGGTCAGCCCCAGCATTTT. Its protein is CASSLGGVEGQPQHF.

The gene calls are TRBV10-2 and TRBJ2-1, with 10 bases lining up with TRBD2. CDR3 length: 13 amino acids. From germline, CDR1 is WSHSY and CDR2 SAAADI. V was clipped by 6 bases and J by 14 bases; unmatched bases: 10. CDR3 coding DNA: TGCGCCAGCAGGCTAGCGGGAGAGTGTAGGAAGTTCTTC. It codes for CASRLAGECRKFF.

The rearrangement uses TRBV30 and TRBJ1-3; D is ambiguous. Germline V CDR1 and CDR2: GTSNPN, SVGIG (reference sequence). Trimming left V 5 bases short and J 1 base short, with 9 bases between. The CDR3 covers 13 residues. The CDR3, as DNA: TGTGCCTGGGGCCTGCAATCTGGAAACACCATATATTTT. Its translation: CAWGLQSGNTIYF.